This T cell receptor beta chain was captured in a study of T-cell reconstitution after alpha-beta-depleted transplantation in children. Preparation of the TCRbeta library used unique molecular identifiers. One entry per CDR3 protein, called by TCRdb with MiXCR from the PCR reads. Here the sample spans roughly 280,000 distinct CDR3 sequences, around 10% being singletons. The CDR3 has 13 amino acids. V shed 8 bases and J shed 0 bases, with 12 bases lying between them. The germline gives CDR1 DFQATT, CDR2 SNEGSKA (reference sequence). There are a few counts of this clonotype. Its target is not known. Study-level findings and limits: Diversity and T-cell counts at one year after transplant derived mostly from new T cells. For some patients, TCRbeta diversity was high at day 60 because of recipient T cells and thymic progenitors that survived. Reports say that about two months after transplant, the alpha-beta T cells came out of several hundred graft clones that had expanded.

Sequences were derived from peripheral blood, sampled 180 days after TCRalphabeta/CD19-depleted stem cell transplant. This TCR was sampled from a male patient between 2 and 15 years old who had a stem cell transplant for chronic granulomatous disease, so the T cells may come from the graft donor. The chain is built from TRBV20-1 and TRBJ2-3; no definite D call. The CDR3 DNA sequence: TGCAGTTGCAAGTTACCTAGCACAGATACGCAGTATTTT. It specifies CSCKLPSTDTQYF.